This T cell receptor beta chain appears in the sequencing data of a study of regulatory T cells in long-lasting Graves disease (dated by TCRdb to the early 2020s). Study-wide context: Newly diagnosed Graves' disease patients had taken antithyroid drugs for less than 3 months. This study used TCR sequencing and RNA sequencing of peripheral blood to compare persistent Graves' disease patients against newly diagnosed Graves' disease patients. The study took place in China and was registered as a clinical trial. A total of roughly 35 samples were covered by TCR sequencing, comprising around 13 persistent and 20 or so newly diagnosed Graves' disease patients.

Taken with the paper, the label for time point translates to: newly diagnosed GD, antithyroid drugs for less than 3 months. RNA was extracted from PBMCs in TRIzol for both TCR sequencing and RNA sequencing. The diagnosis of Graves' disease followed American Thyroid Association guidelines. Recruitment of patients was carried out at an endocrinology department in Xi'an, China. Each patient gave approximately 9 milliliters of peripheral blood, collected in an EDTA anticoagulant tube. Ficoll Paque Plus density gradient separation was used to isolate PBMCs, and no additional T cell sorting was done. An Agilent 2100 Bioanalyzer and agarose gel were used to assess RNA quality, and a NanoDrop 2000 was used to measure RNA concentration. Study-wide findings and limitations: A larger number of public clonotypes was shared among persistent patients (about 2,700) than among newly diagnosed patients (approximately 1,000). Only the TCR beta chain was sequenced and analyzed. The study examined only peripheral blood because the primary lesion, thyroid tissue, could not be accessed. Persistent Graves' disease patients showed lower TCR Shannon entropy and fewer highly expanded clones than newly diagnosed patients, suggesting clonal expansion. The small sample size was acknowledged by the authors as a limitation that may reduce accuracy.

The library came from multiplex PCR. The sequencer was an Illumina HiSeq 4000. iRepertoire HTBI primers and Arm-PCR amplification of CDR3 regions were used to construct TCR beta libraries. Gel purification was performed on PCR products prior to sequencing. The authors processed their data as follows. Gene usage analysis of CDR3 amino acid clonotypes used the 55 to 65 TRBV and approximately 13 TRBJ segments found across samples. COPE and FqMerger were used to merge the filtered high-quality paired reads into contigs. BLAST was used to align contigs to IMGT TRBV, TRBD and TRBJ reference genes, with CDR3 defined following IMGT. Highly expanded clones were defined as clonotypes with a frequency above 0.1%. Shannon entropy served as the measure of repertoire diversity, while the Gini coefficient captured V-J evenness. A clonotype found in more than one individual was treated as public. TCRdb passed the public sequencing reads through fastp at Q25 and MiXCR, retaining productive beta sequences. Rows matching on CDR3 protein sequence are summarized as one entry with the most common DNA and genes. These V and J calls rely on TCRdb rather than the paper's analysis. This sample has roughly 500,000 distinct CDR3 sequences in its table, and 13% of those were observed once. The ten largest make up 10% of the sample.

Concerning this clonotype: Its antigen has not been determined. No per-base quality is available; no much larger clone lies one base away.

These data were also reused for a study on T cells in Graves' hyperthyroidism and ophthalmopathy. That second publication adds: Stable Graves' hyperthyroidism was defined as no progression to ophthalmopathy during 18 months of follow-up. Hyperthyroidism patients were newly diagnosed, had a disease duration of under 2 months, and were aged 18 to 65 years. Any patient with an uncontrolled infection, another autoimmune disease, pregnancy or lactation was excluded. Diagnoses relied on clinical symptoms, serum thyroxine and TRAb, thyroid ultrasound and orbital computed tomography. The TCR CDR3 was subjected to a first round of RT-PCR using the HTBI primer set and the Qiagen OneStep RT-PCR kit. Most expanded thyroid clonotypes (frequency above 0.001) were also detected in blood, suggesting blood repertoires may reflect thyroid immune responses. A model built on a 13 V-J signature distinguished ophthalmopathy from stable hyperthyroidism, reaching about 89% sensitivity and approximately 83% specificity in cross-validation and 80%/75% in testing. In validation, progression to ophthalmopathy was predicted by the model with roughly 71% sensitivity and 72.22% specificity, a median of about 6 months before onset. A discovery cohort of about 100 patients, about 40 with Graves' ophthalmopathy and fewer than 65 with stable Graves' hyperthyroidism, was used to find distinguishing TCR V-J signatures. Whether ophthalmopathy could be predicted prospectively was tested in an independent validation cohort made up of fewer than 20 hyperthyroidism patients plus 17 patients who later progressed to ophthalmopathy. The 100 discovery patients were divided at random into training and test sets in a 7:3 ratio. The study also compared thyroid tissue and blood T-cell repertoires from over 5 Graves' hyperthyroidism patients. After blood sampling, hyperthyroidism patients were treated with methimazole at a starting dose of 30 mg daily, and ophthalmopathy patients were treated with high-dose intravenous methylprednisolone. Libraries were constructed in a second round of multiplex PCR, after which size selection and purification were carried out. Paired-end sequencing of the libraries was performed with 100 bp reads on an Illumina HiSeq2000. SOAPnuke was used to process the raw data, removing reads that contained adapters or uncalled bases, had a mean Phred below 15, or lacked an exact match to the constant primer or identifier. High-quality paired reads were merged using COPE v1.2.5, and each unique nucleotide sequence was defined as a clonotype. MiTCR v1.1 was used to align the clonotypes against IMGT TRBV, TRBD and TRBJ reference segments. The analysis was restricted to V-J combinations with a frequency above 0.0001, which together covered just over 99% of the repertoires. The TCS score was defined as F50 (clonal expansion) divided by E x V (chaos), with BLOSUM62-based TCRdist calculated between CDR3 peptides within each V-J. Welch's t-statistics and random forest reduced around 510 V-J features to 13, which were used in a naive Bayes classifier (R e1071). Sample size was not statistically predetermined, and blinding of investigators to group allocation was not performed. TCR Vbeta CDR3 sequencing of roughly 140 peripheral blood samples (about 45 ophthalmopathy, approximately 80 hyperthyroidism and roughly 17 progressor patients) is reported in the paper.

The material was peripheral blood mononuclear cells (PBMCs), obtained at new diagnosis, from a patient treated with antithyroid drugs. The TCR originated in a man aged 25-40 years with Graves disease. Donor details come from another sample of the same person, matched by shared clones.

The CDR3 protein sequence reads: CATSDKGTGKETQYF. At the DNA level, the sequence is TGTGCCACCAGTGATAAGGGGACAGGGAAAGAGACCCAGTACTTC. The rearranged segments are TRBV24-1 and TRBJ2-1; 9 central bases correspond to TRBD1. The J call is doubtful: the DNA matches TRBJ2-5 better. The CDR3 has 15 amino acids, counting the end cysteine and phenylalanine. The entry retains the CDR3 DNA only, 45 bases that are in frame from base 1. Per the germline V gene, KGHDR is the CDR1 and SFDVKD is the CDR2.